Listed here are 16 T cell receptor beta chains from one sample, sequenced in a study of shared clonotypes between healthy human individuals. TCRdb keeps only in-frame clones here, not all; method: immunoSEQ multiplex PCR. Here the sample spans a few million clones, more than 80% being singletons. The sequencing sample was made of naive CD4+ T cells sorted from blood. Documented subset: CD45RA+ positively selected. Source of these receptors: a man younger than 35 in good health.

The chain joins TRBV5-6 to TRBJ2-4; 7 bases fit TRBD2. With V trimmed by 4 bases and J by 1 base, 5 bases remained unmatched. The CDR3 runs 15 residues. Germline CDR1 reads SGHDT; CDR2 reads YYEEEE. CDR3 in DNA: TGTGCCAGCAGCCCCAGGGAGGGCGCCAAAAACATTCAGTACTTC. As protein: CASSPREGAKNIQYF.

This sequence joins TRBV2 and TRBJ2-1, with 10 bases lining up with TRBD1. The length of the CDR3 is 15 residues. The V gene's germline CDR1 is SNHLY and CDR2 FYNNEI. V trimming: 10 bases; J trimming: 2 bases; junction bases outside the gene matches: 8. CDR3 amino acids: CATNRDRGTYNEQFF. CDR3 nucleotides: TGTGCCACCAACCGGGACAGGGGAACCTACAATGAGCAGTTCTTC.

This clone showed up just once. This chain connects TRBV7-9 to TRBJ2-3, with D possibly TRBD2 on 7 matching bases. V lost 5 bases to trimming and J lost 4 bases, with 16 bases between them. Per germline, CDR1 SEHNR and CDR2 FQNEAQ (reference sequence). The CDR3 is made up of 15 amino acids. The CDR3 DNA reads TGTGCCAGCAGCCATGTGGGAGGGGGTGCAGATACGCAGTATTTT. It yields the protein CASSHVGGGADTQYF.

This clone appeared a few times. The V call is TRBV30, the J call TRBJ1-1; the D is unclear. Looked up from germline, CDR1 is GTSNPN and CDR2 is SVGIG (reference sequence). Trimming removed 0 bases at V and 5 bases at J, with 13 bases between. The CDR3 contains 14 residues. In nucleotides, the CDR3 is TGTGCCTGGAGTGTAAACACCCCAGGAACTGAAGCTTTCTTT. This gives the protein CAWSVNTPGTEAFF. The full variable domain, rest sourced from reference TRBV30 and TRBJ1-1, is SQTIHQWPATLVQPVGSPLSLECTVEGTSNPNLYWYRQAAGRGLQLLFYSVGIGQISSEVPQNLSASRPQDRQFILSSKKLLLSDSGFYLCAWSVNTPGTEAFFGQGTRLTVV.

The chain combines TRBV7-2 with TRBJ1-5; TRBD1 matches 8 bases. CDR3 size: 14 residues. Germline V gene lookup returns CDR1 SGHTA and CDR2 FQGNSA. The trim removed 2 bases at V and 7 bases at J, leaving 4 bases unmatched. CDR3 protein: CASSLSGGVQPQHF. CDR3 bases: TGTGCCAGCAGCTTATCAGGGGGCGTCCAGCCCCAGCATTTT.

Comment on this clone: Other DNA sequences from this sample encode an identical CDR3 as well. The rearrangement links TRBV30 to TRBJ2-7; D unclear. The CDR3 covers 12 residues. Trimming removed 0 bases from V and 3 bases from J, with 6 bases in between. Germline-derived CDR1 and CDR2 are GTSNPN and SVGIG (reference sequence). The CDR3 coding sequence is TGTGCCTGGAGTGTAACGAACTACGAGCAGTACTTC. Encoded protein: CAWSVTNYEQYF.

This chain connects TRBV2 to TRBJ1-1, with 7 nucleotides matching TRBD1. The germline gives CDR1 SNHLY, CDR2 FYNNEI. This CDR3 spans 14 amino acids. V was pared by 4 bases and J by 5 bases, with 7 bases of the junction left unmatched. The CDR3 sequence: CASSVETGRTEAFF. CDR3 DNA: TGTGCCAGCAGTGTTGAGACAGGGCGGACTGAAGCTTTCTTT.

The chain combines TRBV15 with TRBJ1-5; no reliable D call. Germline CDR1 reads LNHNV; CDR2 reads YYDKDF (reference sequence). The V end lost 0 bases, the J end lost 5 bases, and 11 bases lay between the germline ends. The CDR3 sequence is 15 residues long. This chain's CDR3 is CATSRDSEGYQPQHF. Here the CDR3 DNA reads TGTGCCACCAGCAGAGATTCGGAAGGGTATCAGCCCCAGCATTTT.

This clone has just a few counts. Other nucleotide sequences from this sample produce the same CDR3. The gene calls are TRBV18 and TRBJ1-2; the match to TRBD1 covers 11 bases. The J segment lost 3 bases and the V segment lost 3 bases, leaving 0 bases of the junction unmatched. This CDR3 contains 14 residues. Germline lookup yields CDR1 KGHSH and CDR2 LQKENI. The CDR3 sequence: CASSPGQGDYGYTF. CDR3 bases: TGTGCCAGCTCACCGGGACAGGGGGACTATGGCTACACCTTC.

A note on this clone: The same CDR3 arises from other DNA sequences in this sample as well. The genes are TRBV19 and TRBJ2-7; 7 bases are shared with TRBD2. The germline V gene has CDR1 LNHDA and CDR2 SQIVND (reference sequence). Germline trimming cut 1 base from V and 4 bases from J; bases unmatched to any gene: 4. The CDR3 consists of 14 residues. CDR3 loop: CASSIGGSSYEQYF. As DNA, the CDR3 is TGTGCCAGTAGTATAGGCGGGAGTAGTTACGAGCAGTACTTC.

This chain connects TRBV10-1 to TRBJ2-7, with D perhaps matching TRBD1 (6 bases). Between the trimmed V and J ends, which lost 8 bases and 2 bases, there was a span of 10 bases. Germline values: CDR1 WNHNN, CDR2 SYGVQD (reference sequence). The CDR3 spans 12 residues. CDR3 DNA: TGCGCCAGCTCACAGGGCCCCTACGAGCAGTACTTC. It yields the protein CASSQGPYEQYF.

This chain joins TRBV14 and TRBJ1-2; D unresolved. V lost 1 base, J lost 4 bases, and 7 bases lay in between. The CDR3 extends over 13 amino acids. CDR1 and CDR2 from the germline V gene are SGHDN and FVKESK. CDR3 sequence: CASSQGNGYGYTF. The CDR3, as DNA: TGTGCCAGCAGCCAAGGTAATGGCTATGGCTACACCTTC. Variable domain in full (rest from reference TRBV14 and TRBJ1-2): EAGVTQFPSHSVIEKGQTVTLRCDPISGHDNLYWYRRVMGKEIKFLLHFVKESKQDESGMPNNRFLAERTGGTYSTLKVQPAELEDSGVYFCASSQGNGYGYTFGSGTRLTVV.

This chain uses TRBV19 with TRBJ2-3; no firm D call. Per the germline V gene, CDR1 is LNHDA and CDR2 is SQIVND (reference sequence). CDR3 size: 14 residues. Trimming pared 1 base from V and 0 bases from J, leaving 5 bases between. The CDR3 DNA follows: TGTGCCAGTAGTATAGCAGCTAGCACAGATACGCAGTATTTT. It translates to CASSIAASTDTQYF.

The CDR3 DNA reads as TGTGCCAGCAGCTTATGGGCGTTTACTAGCGGGGGGCCCACAGATACGCAGTATTTT. Translating it yields CASSLWAFTSGGPTDTQYF. The chain combines TRBV7-2 with TRBJ2-3; 12 bases fit TRBD2. Germline CDR1 SGHTA, CDR2 FQGNSA. The CDR3 spans 19 residues. The trim removed 2 bases at V and 2 bases at J, leaving 11 bases unmatched. Full variable domain (rest looked up from reference TRBV7-2 and TRBJ2-3): GAGVSQSPSNKVTEKGKDVELRCDPISGHTALYWYRQSLGQGLEFLIYFQGNSAPDKSGLPSDRFSAERTGGSVSTLTIQRTQQEDSAVYLCASSLWAFTSGGPTDTQYFGPGTRLTVL.

Remarks on this clone: The same CDR3 also results from other DNA sequences found in this sample. This chain joins TRBV9 and TRBJ2-1, with D tentatively TRBD1 (6 bases). This CDR3 is built from 15 residues. CDR1 and CDR2 from the germline V gene are SGDLS and YYNGEE. V was pared by 3 bases and J by 1 base, with 11 bases between. The CDR3 DNA is TGTGCCAGCAGCGCCGGTAGGGGGTCCTACAATGAGCAGTTCTTC. Amino acids: CASSAGRGSYNEQFF.

This chain connects TRBV5-6 to TRBJ2-3; D remains unclear. V was pared by 6 bases and J by 4 bases, with 21 bases between. The CDR3 has 16 amino acids. Germline-derived CDR1 and CDR2 are SGHDT and YYEEEE. CDR3 DNA: TGTGCCAGCACTCAGGACCGGAAGGCTCGGGCAGATACGCAGTATTTT. It translates to CASTQDRKARADTQYF.